This TCR beta chain is drawn from a study of blood T cell repertoires in COVID-19. The CDR3 consists of 15 residues. Deletions cut 0 bases from V and 5 bases from J, with 13 bases between. CDR1 is SGHVS, CDR2 FQNEAQ, per germline. Produced via immunoSEQ multiplex PCR; TCRdb's table is partial and in-frame only. The sample includes about 210,000 clones, 85% of them seen just once. This sequence joins TRBV7-8 and TRBJ1-1; weak D call: TRBD1 (5 bases). The receptor was derived from an elderly woman with acute or convalescent COVID-19. Sequenced material: peripheral blood. DNA for the CDR3: TGTGCCAGCAGCTTAGCCCCCAGGGCCTCAACTGAAGCTTTCTTT. Amino acid sequence: CASSLAPRASTEAFF. Looking up the rest from reference TRBV7-8 and TRBJ1-1 gives the full variable domain: GAGVSQSPRYKVAKRGQDVALRCDPISGHVSLFWYQQALGQGPEFLTYFQNEAQLDKSGLPSDRFFAERPEGSVSTLKIQRTQQEDSAVYLCASSLAPRASTEAFFGQGTRLTVV.